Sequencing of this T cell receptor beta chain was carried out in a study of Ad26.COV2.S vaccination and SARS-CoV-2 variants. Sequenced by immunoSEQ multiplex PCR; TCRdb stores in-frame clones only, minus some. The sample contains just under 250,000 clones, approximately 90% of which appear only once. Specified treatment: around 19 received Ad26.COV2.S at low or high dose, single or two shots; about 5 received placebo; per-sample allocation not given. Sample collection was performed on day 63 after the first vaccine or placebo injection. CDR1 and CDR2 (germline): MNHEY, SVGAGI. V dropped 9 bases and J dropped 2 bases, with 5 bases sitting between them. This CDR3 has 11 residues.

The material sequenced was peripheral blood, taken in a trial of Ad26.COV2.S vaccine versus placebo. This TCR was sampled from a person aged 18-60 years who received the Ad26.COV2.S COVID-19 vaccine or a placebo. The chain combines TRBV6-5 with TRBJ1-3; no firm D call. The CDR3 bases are TGTGCCAGTCAGGCTGGAAACACCATATATTTT. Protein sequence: CASQAGNTIYF.